Listed below are T cell receptor beta chains from one sample, sequenced in a study of OX40 agonist ivuxolimab in advanced cancers. Assay used: immunoSEQ multiplex PCR; TCRdb lists only in-frame clones, some missing. The profile shows tens of thousands of clones, about 83% of them singletons. Material: CD4+ or CD8+ T cells sorted from blood, obtained in a trial of the OX40 agonist ivuxolimab. The receptors derive from an adult with an advanced solid tumor such as melanoma, head and neck, liver or kidney cancer. CDR3s include the opening cysteine and the closing phenylalanine or tryptophan. The order of the fields is V gene, J gene, CDR3 protein.

TRBV19	TRBJ2-1	CASSIMGQAGLDEQFF
TRBV6-5	TRBJ2-1	CASSYWREGNEQFF
TRBV27	TRBJ2-1	CASSFGQGGGEQFF
TRBV7-3	TRBJ2-3	CASSFRTPVDTQYF
TRBV9	TRBJ2-3	CASSVPIGDGSTDTQYF
TRBV21-1	TRBJ2-3	CASSSSRTSQSTDTQYF
TRBV9	TRBJ2-6	CASLTGYKQSRANVLTF
TRBV9	TRBJ2-7	CASSAGAGGFNEQYF
TRBV7-9	TRBJ2-3	CASSTDTQYF
TRBV9	TRBJ2-6	CASSGTDREAGANVLTF
TRBV9	TRBJ1-2	CASSGNPGTGGFYGYTF
TRBV20-1	TRBJ2-2	CSAGPGGELFF
TRBV6-6	TRBJ2-7	CASSIGQNYEQYF
TRBV29-1	TRBJ2-1	CSVENRDGHNEQFF
TRBV13	TRBJ2-7	CASSLGWDQGGYEQYF
TRBV2	TRBJ1-6	CASKRLGGPSSPLHF